This passage covers 32 T cell receptor beta chains from one sample sequenced in a study of CD8+ T cells in alopecia areata. RNA was isolated and reverse transcribed to cDNA, the sequencing template. Assay used: immunoSEQ multiplex PCR; TCRdb lists only in-frame clones, some missing. The sample yields over 150,000 clones, about 63% seen once. This material consisted of CD4+ T cells sorted from blood, taken at week 0. These receptor sequences come from a human donor with alopecia areata.

The chain uses TRBV7-2 and TRBJ1-1; D gene uncertain. The CDR3 has 13 amino acids. The germline gives CDR1 SGHTA, CDR2 FQGNSA. V was shortened by 2 bases and J by 1 base, with 5 bases between the two germline ends. DNA for the CDR3: TGTGCCAGCAGCTTATCTCAGAACACTGAAGCTTTCTTT. The encoded protein is CASSLSQNTEAFF.

This clone occurred a few times. V gene TRBV15 combines with J gene TRBJ1-5; possibly TRBD1 for D (5 bases). V was cut by 6 bases and J by 4 bases, with 19 bases left in between. Germline CDR1 is LNHNV and CDR2 is YYDKDF (reference sequence). This CDR3 has 16 residues. CDR3 residues: CATRDSGRGWNQPQHF. The CDR3, as DNA: TGTGCCACCAGGGATTCGGGGCGCGGTTGGAATCAGCCCCAGCATTTT.

This chain links TRBV27 with TRBJ1-6; a possible D gene is TRBD1 (6 bases). The germline CDR1 and CDR2 sequences are MNHEY and SMNVEV (reference sequence). Trimming removed 8 bases from V and 7 bases from J, with 21 bases in between. The CDR3 is 16 amino acids. In nucleotides, the CDR3 is TGTGCCAGCGGGGAAAGTGCCGGGGGCGGAAATTCACCCCTCCACTTT. Its protein is CASGESAGGGNSPLHF.

On this clone: The identical CDR3 is also encoded by other nucleotide sequences in the sample. CDR3 in amino acids: CASSVGGLGEQFF. The CDR3 region has the DNA TGTGCCAGCAGCGTGGGGGGGCTCGGTGAGCAGTTCTTC. The chain uses TRBV9 and TRBJ2-1; a possible D gene is TRBD2 (7 bases). Germline values: CDR1 SGDLS, CDR2 YYNGEE. The CDR3 is 13 residues long. Deletions cut 2 bases from V and 9 bases from J, with 12 bases between.

The chain links TRBV2 to TRBJ2-1; D unclear. The germline CDR1 and CDR2 sequences are SNHLY and FYNNEI. This CDR3 is built from 13 residues. Trimming stripped 7 bases from V and 6 bases from J, with 13 bases between. The CDR3 protein is CASKVTVGNEQFF. The CDR3 nucleotides read TGTGCCAGCAAGGTTACAGTCGGCAATGAGCAGTTCTTC.

This clone was seen more than once but under ten times. The chain joins TRBV27 to TRBJ1-6; perhaps TRBD1 as D (5 bases). Trimming removed 2 bases from V and 7 bases from J, with 12 bases in between. The CDR3 is made up of 15 amino acids. The germline V gene has CDR1 MNHEY and CDR2 SMNVEV (reference sequence). In nucleotides, the CDR3 is TGTGCCAGCAGTTTAAGGGGACCAGCCAATTCACCCCTCCACTTT. This gives the protein CASSLRGPANSPLHF.

This clone turned up a few times. This rearrangement joins TRBV5-1 to TRBJ1-2, with D possibly matching TRBD1 (6 bases). Germline CDR1 is SGHRS and CDR2 is YFSETQ. V was cut by 5 bases and J by 1 base, with 9 bases left in between. The CDR3 consists of 13 residues. CDR3 protein: CASRRTDNYGYTF. The CDR3 bases are TGCGCCAGCAGACGGACAGATAACTATGGCTACACCTTC.

This chain joins TRBV5-1 and TRBJ2-1; the D call may be TRBD1 or TRBD2 (6 bases each). The CDR3 sequence is 15 residues long. V lost 5 bases, J lost 7 bases, and 19 bases lay in between. Germline V CDR1 and CDR2: SGHRS, YFSETQ. The CDR3 is CASRPQTGRENEQFF. DNA for the CDR3: TGCGCCAGCAGACCACAAACAGGGCGGGAAAATGAGCAGTTCTTC.

The CDR3 reads CASSLGGGANVLTF. The CDR3 DNA reads TGCGCCAGCAGCTTGGGTGGCGGGGCCAACGTCCTGACTTTC. This sequence joins TRBV5-1 and TRBJ2-6; D remains unclear. V shed 0 bases and J shed 4 bases, with 5 bases lying between them. Looked up from germline, CDR1 is SGHRS and CDR2 is YFSETQ. The CDR3 sequence is 14 residues long. The variable domain in full, completed from reference TRBV5-1 and TRBJ2-6, reads KAGVTQTPRYLIKTRGQQVTLSCSPISGHRSVSWYQQTPGQGLQFLFEYFSETQRNKGNFPGRFSGRQFSNSRSEMNVSTLELGDSALYLCASSLGGGANVLTFGAGSRLTVL.

This clone occurred a few times. The J gene is TRBJ2-3, the V gene TRBV2; D is perhaps TRBD1 (6 bases). CDR1 and CDR2 from the germline V gene are SNHLY and FYNNEI. V was pared by 8 bases and J by 1 base, with 19 bases between. The CDR3 contains 16 residues. The DNA for the CDR3 is TGTGCCAGCGGAAAGCTGACAGGTTCAGGCACAGATACGCAGTATTTT. Protein product: CASGKLTGSGTDTQYF.

The chain has TRBV25-1 and TRBJ2-7; TRBD1 matches 11 bases. V trimming: 4 bases; J trimming: 11 bases; junction bases outside the gene matches: 10. CDR1 is MGHDK and CDR2 is SYGVNS in the germline V gene. This CDR3 is 14 amino acids long. CDR3 bases: TGTGCCAGCAGTGTATCGGGACAGGGGGTATCGAAGTACTTC. It encodes CASSVSGQGVSKYF.

V and J are TRBV23-1 and TRBJ2-1; a weak D match, TRBD1 (6 bases). TRBV23-1 qualifies as an ORF whose function is uncertain. Trimming cost V 2 bases and J 1 base, with 18 bases left between them. The CDR3 runs to 18 residues. CDR3 DNA sequence: TGCGCCAGCAGTCAACCTCGTCGACAGGCCAAATCCTACAATGAGCAGTTCTTC. This encodes CASSQPRRQAKSYNEQFF.

This sequence joins TRBV9 and TRBJ1-2, with D possibly matching TRBD1 (6 bases). Germline V gives CDR1 SGDLS, CDR2 YYNGEE. Trimming took 4 bases from V and 2 from J, leaving 15 bases between them. This CDR3 has 15 amino acids. The CDR3 loop reads CASSNRDTNNYGYTF. The CDR3 coding sequence is TGTGCCAGCAGCAACCGGGACACCAACAACTATGGCTACACCTTC.

V gene TRBV7-3 combines with J gene TRBJ2-3, with 14 positions matching TRBD2. Germline lookup yields CDR1 SGHTA and CDR2 FQGTGA. The CDR3 sequence is 17 residues long. V trimming: 5 bases; J trimming: 2 bases; junction bases outside the gene matches: 6. The CDR3, as DNA: TGTGCCAGCAGCGAAACGGGACTAGCGGGAGTCACAGATACGCAGTATTTT. Translating it yields CASSETGLAGVTDTQYF.

The genes are TRBV2 and TRBJ2-4, with D possibly matching TRBD2 (6 bases). Trimming took off 4 bases at V and 7 bases at J, with 11 bases between the two ends. The CDR3 is made up of 13 amino acids. Germline V gives CDR1 SNHLY, CDR2 FYNNEI. Written as DNA, the CDR3 is TGTGCCAGCAGTGGGAAGACTAGGAACATTCAGTACTTC. It specifies CASSGKTRNIQYF.

The chain employs TRBV10-3 and TRBJ1-2; D remains ambiguous. The CDR3 length is 15 residues. The V end lost 2 bases, the J end lost 3 bases, and 13 bases lay between the germline ends. Looked up from germline, CDR1 is ENHRY and CDR2 is SYGVKD. DNA of the CDR3: TGTGCCATCAGTGAGATCGCCCCCTCATACTATGGCTACACCTTC. Protein sequence: CAISEIAPSYYGYTF.

The chain uses TRBV4-3 and TRBJ2-7; possibly TRBD2 for D (5 bases). Trimming pared 1 base from V and 3 bases from J, leaving 13 bases between. Per germline, CDR1 LGHNA and CDR2 YSLEER. There are 15 residues in the CDR3. The CDR3 region is CASSQVTGTHYEQYF. The CDR3 bases are TGCGCCAGCAGCCAAGTAACGGGAACGCACTACGAGCAGTACTTC.

The J gene is TRBJ2-5, the V gene TRBV29-1; 12 bases align to TRBD2. The J segment lost 4 bases and the V segment lost 3 bases, leaving 3 bases of the junction unmatched. Germline CDR1 and CDR2: SQVTM and ANQGSEA. The CDR3 spans 14 residues. CDR3 DNA sequence: TGCAGCGTTGAGACTAGCGGGGGCGGAGAGACCCAGTACTTC. It yields the protein CSVETSGGGETQYF.

This sequence joins TRBV6-6 and TRBJ2-5, with D possibly being TRBD2 (6 bases). From germline, CDR1 is MNHNY and CDR2 SVGAGI (reference sequence). Trimming left V 5 bases short and J 3 bases short, with 10 bases between. The CDR3 runs to 13 residues. The CDR3 DNA sequence: TGTGCCAGCAGTACTAGCCTTAAAGAGACCCAGTACTTC. Residues: CASSTSLKETQYF.

This clone has ten or more counts. The chain has TRBV9 and TRBJ1-6, with TRBD1 matching over 9 bases. The trim removed 0 bases at V and 8 bases at J, leaving 3 bases unmatched. The CDR3 totals 15 residues. The V gene's germline CDR1 is SGDLS and CDR2 YYNGEE. Here the CDR3 reads CASSVGGQGYSPLHF. As DNA, the CDR3 is TGTGCCAGCAGCGTAGGCGGACAGGGGTATTCACCCCTCCACTTT.

A few counts support this clone. The rearrangement links TRBV11-2 to TRBJ2-7, with 7 bases fitting TRBD1. CDR3 size: 14 residues. Germline V gene sequence: CDR1 SGHAT, CDR2 FQNNGV. The J segment lost 7 bases and the V segment lost 0 bases, leaving 6 bases of the junction unmatched. The CDR3 is CASSLEDRSGEQYF. CDR3 DNA: TGTGCCAGCAGCTTAGAGGACAGGAGCGGAGAGCAGTACTTC.

The rearrangement links TRBV25-1 to TRBJ1-6; 9 positions match TRBD1. Germline V lookup: CDR1 MGHDK, CDR2 SYGVNS. The CDR3 covers 16 residues. Trimming at V came to 8 bases and at J to 10 bases, leaving 15 bases not matched to a gene. CDR3 nucleotide sequence: TGTGCCAGCGCCCCTCCGGGGGGACAGGGAAGATCACCCCTCCACTTT. This gives the protein CASAPPGGQGRSPLHF.

The chain links TRBV30 to TRBJ1-1; 8 nucleotides match TRBD1. V gave up 2 bases and J gave up 7 bases; unmatched junction bases: 12. Germline-derived CDR1 and CDR2 are GTSNPN and SVGIG (reference sequence). This CDR3 comprises 15 residues. The CDR3 loop reads CAWSTIMTGASEAFF. The CDR3 DNA sequence: TGTGCCTGGAGTACAATAATGACAGGGGCTAGTGAAGCTTTCTTT.

The chain joins TRBV25-1 to TRBJ1-1, with D unclear. Germline V CDR1 and CDR2: MGHDK, SYGVNS. The CDR3 contains 14 residues. V was pared by 6 bases and J by 8 bases, with 19 bases between. The CDR3 sequence: CASRPFSRDAEAFF. CDR3 nucleotides: TGTGCCAGCAGGCCCTTTTCGAGGGATGCGGAAGCTTTCTTT. Full variable domain (remainder filled in from reference TRBV25-1 and TRBJ1-1): EADIYQTPRYLVIGTGKKITLECSQTMGHDKMYWYQQDPGMELHLIHYSYGVNSTEKGDLSSESTVSRIRTEHFPLTLESARPSHTSQYLCASRPFSRDAEAFFGQGTRLTVV.

This sequence joins TRBV5-1 and TRBJ2-7; D remains unclear. V lost 4 bases and J 4 bases, leaving 12 bases between the germline ends. This CDR3 has 13 amino acids. CDR1 is SGHRS and CDR2 is YFSETQ in the germline V gene. The CDR3 DNA reads as TGCGCCAGCAGCCTGGACCGCATGTACGAGCAGTACTTC. Its translation is CASSLDRMYEQYF.

This clone was seen a single time. The genes are TRBV2 and TRBJ2-3, with D unresolved. The germline CDR1 and CDR2 sequences are SNHLY and FYNNEI. The CDR3 spans 11 residues. V shed 5 bases and J shed 9 bases, with 9 bases lying between them. The DNA of the CDR3 is TGTGCCAGCAGTACGGGTAAAACGCAGTATTTT. Its translation is CASSTGKTQYF.

This chain links TRBV7-6 with TRBJ2-5; perhaps TRBD2 as D (6 bases). The V gene's germline CDR1 is SGHVS and CDR2 FNYEAQ. The germline V and J ends were trimmed by 1 base and 2 bases, with 11 bases remaining between them. The CDR3 loop spans 15 amino acids. The chain's CDR3 is CASSLGFGLQETQYF. In nucleotides, the CDR3 is TGTGCCAGCAGCTTAGGGTTTGGACTACAAGAGACCCAGTACTTC. Combining the CDR3 with reference TRBV7-6 and TRBJ2-5 gives the whole variable domain GAGVSQSPRYKVTKRGQDVALRCDPISGHVSLYWYRQALGQGPEFLTYFNYEAQQDKSGLPNDRFSAERPEGSISTLTIQRTEQRDSAMYRCASSLGFGLQETQYFGPGTRLLVL.

V gene TRBV7-8 combines with J gene TRBJ2-7; D is tentatively TRBD1 or TRBD2 (6 bases each). Deletions cut 5 bases from V and 1 base from J, with 21 bases between. The CDR3 loop spans 17 amino acids. From germline, CDR1 is SGHVS and CDR2 FQNEAQ. The CDR3 coding sequence is TGTGCCAGCAGCCCAGGAGGACGCGGAGGGGGATCCTACGAGCAGTACTTC. Translated: CASSPGGRGGGSYEQYF. The entire variable domain, with the rest obtained from reference TRBV7-8 and TRBJ2-7, is as follows: GAGVSQSPRYKVAKRGQDVALRCDPISGHVSLFWYQQALGQGPEFLTYFQNEAQLDKSGLPSDRFFAERPEGSVSTLKIQRTQQEDSAVYLCASSPGGRGGGSYEQYFGPGTRLTVT.

The chain uses TRBV29-1 and TRBJ1-5; no clear D gene. The ends were cut back, 7 bases at V and 2 bases at J, with 15 bases in the middle. From germline, CDR1 is SQVTM and CDR2 ANQGSEA. The CDR3 loop spans 14 amino acids. CDR3 sequence (DNA): TGCAGCGCCTTACTTCCTGGGGGCAATCAGCCCCAGCATTTT. Protein product: CSALLPGGNQPQHF.

The genes are TRBV2 and TRBJ2-2, with D possibly TRBD2 on 5 matching bases. The germline gives CDR1 SNHLY, CDR2 FYNNEI. CDR3 length: 12 amino acids. Trimming took off 7 bases at V and 8 bases at J, with 11 bases between the two ends. The CDR3 DNA is TGTGCCAGCACCCCCGAGGGAGGGGAGCTGTTTTTT. It translates to CASTPEGGELFF. Together with reference TRBV2 and TRBJ2-2, the CDR3 gives the full variable domain: EPEVTQTPSHQVTQMGQEVILRCVPISNHLYFYWYRQILGQKVEFLVSFYNNEISEKSEIFDDQFSVERPDGSNFTLKIRSTKLEDSAMYFCASTPEGGELFFGEGSRLTVL.

The chain uses TRBV5-6 and TRBJ1-2, with D perhaps matching TRBD1 (5 bases). The CDR3 is 14 amino acids. The V end lost 2 bases, the J end lost 7 bases, and 15 bases lay between the germline ends. Germline values: CDR1 SGHDT, CDR2 YYEEEE. The CDR3 region is CASSFGRGWGGYTF. CDR3 bases: TGTGCCAGCAGCTTTGGAAGGGGCTGGGGTGGCTACACCTTC.

This sequence joins TRBV6-1 and TRBJ2-7; D is perhaps TRBD2 (5 bases). This CDR3 contains 14 residues. The V and J ends lost 4 bases and 0 bases respectively, with 10 bases between them. Per germline, CDR1 MNHNS and CDR2 SASEGT. Here the CDR3 reads CASSVSGLSYEQYF. The CDR3 nucleotides read TGTGCCAGCAGTGTATCCGGACTCTCCTACGAGCAGTACTTC.